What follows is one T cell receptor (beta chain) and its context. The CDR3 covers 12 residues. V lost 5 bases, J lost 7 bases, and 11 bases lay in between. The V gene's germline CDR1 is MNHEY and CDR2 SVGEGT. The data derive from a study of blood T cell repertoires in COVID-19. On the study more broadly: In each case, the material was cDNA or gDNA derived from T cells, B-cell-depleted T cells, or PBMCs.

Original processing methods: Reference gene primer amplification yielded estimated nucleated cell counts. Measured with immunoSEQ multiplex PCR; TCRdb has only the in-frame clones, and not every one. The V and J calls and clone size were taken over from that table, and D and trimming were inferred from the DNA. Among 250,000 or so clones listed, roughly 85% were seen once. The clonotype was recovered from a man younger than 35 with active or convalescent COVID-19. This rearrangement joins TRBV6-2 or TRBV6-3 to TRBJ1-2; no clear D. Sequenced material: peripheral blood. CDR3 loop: CASSKGEIGYTF. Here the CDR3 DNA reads TGTGCCAGCAGTAAAGGAGAAATTGGCTACACCTTC.